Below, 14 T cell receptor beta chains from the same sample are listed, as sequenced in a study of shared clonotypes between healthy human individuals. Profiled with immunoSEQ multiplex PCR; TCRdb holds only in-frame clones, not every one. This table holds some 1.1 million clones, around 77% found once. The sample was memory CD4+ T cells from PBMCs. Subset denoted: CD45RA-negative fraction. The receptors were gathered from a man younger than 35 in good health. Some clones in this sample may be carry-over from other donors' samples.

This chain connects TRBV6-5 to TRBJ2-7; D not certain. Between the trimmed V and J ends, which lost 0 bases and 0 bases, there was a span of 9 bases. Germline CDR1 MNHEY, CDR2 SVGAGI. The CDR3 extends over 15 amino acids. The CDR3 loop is CASSYSFPSSYEQYF. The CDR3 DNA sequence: TGTGCCAGCAGTTACTCCTTCCCCAGCTCCTACGAGCAGTACTTC.

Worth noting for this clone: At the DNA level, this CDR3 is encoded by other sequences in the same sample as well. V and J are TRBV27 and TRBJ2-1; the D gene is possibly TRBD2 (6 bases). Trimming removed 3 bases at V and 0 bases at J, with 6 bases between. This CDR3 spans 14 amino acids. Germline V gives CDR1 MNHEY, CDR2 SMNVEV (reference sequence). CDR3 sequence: CASSFGSSYNEQFF. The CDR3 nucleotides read TGTGCCAGCAGTTTCGGGAGCTCCTACAATGAGCAGTTCTTC.

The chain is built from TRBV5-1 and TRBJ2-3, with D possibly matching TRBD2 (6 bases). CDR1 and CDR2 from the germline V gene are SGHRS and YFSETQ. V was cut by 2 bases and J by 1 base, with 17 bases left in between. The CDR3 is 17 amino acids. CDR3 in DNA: TGCGCCAGCAGCTTTATGGACGGGAGTCAGGGCACAGATACGCAGTATTTT. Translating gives CASSFMDGSQGTDTQYF.

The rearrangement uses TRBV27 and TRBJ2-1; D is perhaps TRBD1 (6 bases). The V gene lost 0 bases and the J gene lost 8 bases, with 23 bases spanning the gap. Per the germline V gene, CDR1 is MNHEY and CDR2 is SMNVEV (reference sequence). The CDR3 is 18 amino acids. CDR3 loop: CASSLSFRGWSPRDEQFF. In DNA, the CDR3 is TGTGCCAGCAGTTTATCGTTCAGGGGATGGTCTCCTAGGGATGAGCAGTTCTTC.

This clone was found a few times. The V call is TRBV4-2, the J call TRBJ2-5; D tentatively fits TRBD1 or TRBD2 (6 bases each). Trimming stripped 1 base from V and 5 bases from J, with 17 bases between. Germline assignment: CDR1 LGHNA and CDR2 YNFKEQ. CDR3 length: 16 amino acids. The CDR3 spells CASSQGGAGDGETQYF. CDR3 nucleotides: TGTGCCAGCAGCCAAGGGGGGGCGGGCGACGGGGAGACCCAGTACTTC.

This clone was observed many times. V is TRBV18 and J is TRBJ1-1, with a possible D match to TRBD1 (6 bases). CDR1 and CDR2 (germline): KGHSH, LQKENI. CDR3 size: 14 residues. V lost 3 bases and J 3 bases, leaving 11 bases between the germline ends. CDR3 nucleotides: TGTGCCAGCTCACCGGCGGGGGCGTACACTGAAGCTTTCTTT. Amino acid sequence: CASSPAGAYTEAFF. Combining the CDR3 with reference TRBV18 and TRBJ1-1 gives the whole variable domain NAGVMQNPRHLVRRRGQEARLRCSPMKGHSHVYWYRQLPEEGLKFMVYLQKENIIDESGMPKERFSAEFPKEGPSILRIQQVVRGDSAAYFCASSPAGAYTEAFFGQGTRLTVV.

The CDR3 DNA reads as TGTGCCAGTAGTCGCCGGACCTCATGGGGTGGACAGCCCCAGCATTTT. It is translated as CASSRRTSWGGQPQHF. This chain uses TRBV19 with TRBJ1-5, with unresolved D. Trimming shortened V by 5 bases and J by 7 bases, and 21 bases separated the two germline ends. The germline CDR1 and CDR2 sequences are LNHDA and SQIVND (reference sequence). This CDR3 has 16 amino acids. Based on the CDR3 plus reference TRBV19 and TRBJ1-5, the full variable domain is DGGITQSPKYLFRKEGQNVTLSCEQNLNHDAMYWYRQDPGQGLRLIYYSQIVNDFQKGDIAEGYSVSREKKESFPLTVTSAQKNPTAFYLCASSRRTSWGGQPQHFGDGTRLSIL.

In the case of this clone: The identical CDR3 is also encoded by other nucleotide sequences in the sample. The CDR3 reads CASSLDRQGVGNEQFF. CDR3 bases: TGTGCCAGCAGCTTAGACCGACAGGGGGTTGGCAATGAGCAGTTCTTC. The chain couples TRBV11-2 to TRBJ2-1, with 9 bases that match TRBD1. CDR1 and CDR2 (germline): SGHAT, FQNNGV. There are 16 residues in the CDR3. V lost 0 bases to trimming and J lost 6 bases; unmatched junction nucleotides: 6.

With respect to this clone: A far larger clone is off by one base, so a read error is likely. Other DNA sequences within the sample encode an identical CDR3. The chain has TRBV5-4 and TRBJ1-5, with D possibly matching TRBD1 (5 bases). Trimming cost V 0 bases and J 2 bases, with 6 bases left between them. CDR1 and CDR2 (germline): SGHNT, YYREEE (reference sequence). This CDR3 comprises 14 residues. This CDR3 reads CASSLGGGNQPQHF. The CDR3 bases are TGTGCCAGCAGCTTGGGGGGGGGCAATCAGCCCCAGCATTTT.

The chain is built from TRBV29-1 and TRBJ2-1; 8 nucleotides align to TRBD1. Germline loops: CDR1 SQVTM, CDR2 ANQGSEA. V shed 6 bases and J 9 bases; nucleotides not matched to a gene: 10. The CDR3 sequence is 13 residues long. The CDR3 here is CSVATDRAGEQFF. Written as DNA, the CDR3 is TGCAGCGTAGCGACGGACAGGGCCGGTGAGCAGTTCTTC.

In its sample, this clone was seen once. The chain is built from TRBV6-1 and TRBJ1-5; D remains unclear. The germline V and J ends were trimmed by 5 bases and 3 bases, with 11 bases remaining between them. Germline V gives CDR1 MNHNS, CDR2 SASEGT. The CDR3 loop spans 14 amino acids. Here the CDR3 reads CASSREAYNQPQHF. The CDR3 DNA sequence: TGTGCCAGCAGTCGGGAAGCGTACAATCAGCCCCAGCATTTT.

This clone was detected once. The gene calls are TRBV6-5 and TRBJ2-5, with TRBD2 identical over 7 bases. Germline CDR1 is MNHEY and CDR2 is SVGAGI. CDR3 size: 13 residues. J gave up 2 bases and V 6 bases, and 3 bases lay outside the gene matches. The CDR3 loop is CASRGTIQETQYF. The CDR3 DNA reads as TGTGCCAGCAGGGGGACTATACAAGAGACCCAGTACTTC.

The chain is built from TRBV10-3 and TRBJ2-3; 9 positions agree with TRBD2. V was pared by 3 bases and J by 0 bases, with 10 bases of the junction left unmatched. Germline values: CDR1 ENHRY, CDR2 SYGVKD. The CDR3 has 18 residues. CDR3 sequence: CAISDKHIAGASTDTQYF. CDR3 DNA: TGTGCCATCAGTGACAAACACATAGCGGGGGCCAGCACAGATACGCAGTATTTT.

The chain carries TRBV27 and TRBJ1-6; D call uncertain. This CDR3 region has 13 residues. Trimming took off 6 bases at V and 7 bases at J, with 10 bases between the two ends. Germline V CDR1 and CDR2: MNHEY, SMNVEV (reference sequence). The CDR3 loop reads CASSTERNSPLHF. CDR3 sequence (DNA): TGTGCCAGCAGCACGGAGCGAAATTCACCCCTCCACTTT.